This T cell receptor (beta chain) was sequenced in a study of neurological immune-mediated disorders. Germline V gives CDR1 WSHSY, CDR2 SAAADI. The CDR3 runs 15 residues. Trimming cost V 9 bases and J 6 bases, with 21 bases left between them. As to time point: longitudinal time-point 3. Using its own MiXCR run on the 5' RACE reads, TCRdb lists one record per CDR3 protein. Of about 80,000 distinct CDR3 sequences listed, about 4.3% are singletons. The material sequenced was PBMCs. The chain carries TRBV10-2 and TRBJ2-1, with D possibly being TRBD1 (6 bases). This clonotype originated in a woman aged 60-75 years with multiple sclerosis. The CDR3 bases are TGCGCCAGTCATTACAGGGCCGGGCCGAGCAATGAGCAGTTCTTC. Residues: CASHYRAGPSNEQFF.